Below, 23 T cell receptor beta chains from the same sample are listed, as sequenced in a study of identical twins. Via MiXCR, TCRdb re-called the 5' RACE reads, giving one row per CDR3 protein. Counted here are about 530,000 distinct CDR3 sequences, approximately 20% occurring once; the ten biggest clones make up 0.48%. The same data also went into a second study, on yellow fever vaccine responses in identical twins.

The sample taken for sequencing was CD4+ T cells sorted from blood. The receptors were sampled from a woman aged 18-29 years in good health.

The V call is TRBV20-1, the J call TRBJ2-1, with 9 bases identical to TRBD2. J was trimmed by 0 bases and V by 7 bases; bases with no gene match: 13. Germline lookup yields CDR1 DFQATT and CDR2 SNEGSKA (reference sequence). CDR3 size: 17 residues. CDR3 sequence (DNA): TGCAGTGAAAGGGGTAGCGGGGGACGTAGCTCCTACAATGAGCAGTTCTTC. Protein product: CSERGSGGRSSYNEQFF.

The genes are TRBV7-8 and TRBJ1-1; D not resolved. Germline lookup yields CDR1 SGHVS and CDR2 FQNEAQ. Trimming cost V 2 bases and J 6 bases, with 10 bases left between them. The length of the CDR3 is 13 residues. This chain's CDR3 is CASSLSVGSEAFF. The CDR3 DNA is TGTGCCAGCAGCTTAAGCGTGGGTTCTGAAGCTTTCTTT.

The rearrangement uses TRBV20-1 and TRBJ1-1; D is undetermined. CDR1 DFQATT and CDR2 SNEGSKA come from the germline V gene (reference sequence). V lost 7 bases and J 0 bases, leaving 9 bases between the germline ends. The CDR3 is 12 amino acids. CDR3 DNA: TGCAGTGGTGGCGAACTGAACACTGAAGCTTTCTTT. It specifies CSGGELNTEAFF.

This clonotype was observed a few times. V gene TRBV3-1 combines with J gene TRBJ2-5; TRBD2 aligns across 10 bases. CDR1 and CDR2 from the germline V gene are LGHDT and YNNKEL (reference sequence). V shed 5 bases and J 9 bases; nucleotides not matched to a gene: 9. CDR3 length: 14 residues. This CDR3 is CASSVAGGPTAQYF. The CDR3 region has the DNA TGTGCCAGCAGCGTAGCGGGGGGCCCCACAGCCCAGTACTTC.

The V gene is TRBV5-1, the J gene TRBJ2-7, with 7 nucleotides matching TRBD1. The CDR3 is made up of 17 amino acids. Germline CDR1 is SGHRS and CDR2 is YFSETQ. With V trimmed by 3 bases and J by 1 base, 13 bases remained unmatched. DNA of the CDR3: TGCGCCAGCAGCTCAACCGGGACAGTGGGGTTTTCCTACGAGCAGTACTTC. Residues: CASSSTGTVGFSYEQYF.

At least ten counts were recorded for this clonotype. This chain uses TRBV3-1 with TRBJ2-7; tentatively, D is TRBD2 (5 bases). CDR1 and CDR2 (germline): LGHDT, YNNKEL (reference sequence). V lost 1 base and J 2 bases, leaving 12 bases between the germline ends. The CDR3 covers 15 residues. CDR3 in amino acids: CASSQVEAVPYEQYV. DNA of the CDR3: TGTGCCAGCAGCCAAGTAGAAGCGGTCCCCTACGAGCAGTACGTC.

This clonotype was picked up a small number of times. CDR3 nucleotides: TGCGCCAGCAGCCGAGACCGGAGAAAGCAGTTCTTC. This gives the protein CASSRDRRKQFF. The chain combines TRBV4-1 with TRBJ2-1; D ambiguous. This CDR3 has 12 amino acids. V was shortened by 4 bases and J by 11 bases, with 12 bases between the two germline ends. Germline values: CDR1 MGHRA, CDR2 YSYEKL.

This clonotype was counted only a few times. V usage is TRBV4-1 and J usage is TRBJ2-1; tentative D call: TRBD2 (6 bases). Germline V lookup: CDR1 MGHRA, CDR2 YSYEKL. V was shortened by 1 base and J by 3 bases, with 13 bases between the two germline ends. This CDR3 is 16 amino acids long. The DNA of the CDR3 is TGCGCCAGCAGCCAAGGTGGTAGCGGAATCTACAATGAGCAGTTCTTC. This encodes CASSQGGSGIYNEQFF.

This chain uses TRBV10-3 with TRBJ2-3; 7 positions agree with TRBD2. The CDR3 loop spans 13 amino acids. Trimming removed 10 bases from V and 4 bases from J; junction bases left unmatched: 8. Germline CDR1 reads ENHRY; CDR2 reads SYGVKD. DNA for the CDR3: TGTGCCACCGCGACTAGCACACCAGATACGCAGTATTTT. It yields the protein CATATSTPDTQYF.

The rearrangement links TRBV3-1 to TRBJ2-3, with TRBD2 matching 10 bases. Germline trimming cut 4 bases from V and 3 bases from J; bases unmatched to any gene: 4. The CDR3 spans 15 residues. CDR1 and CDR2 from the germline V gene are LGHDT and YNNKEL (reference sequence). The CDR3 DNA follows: TGTGCCAGCAGCCCAACTAGCGGGATGACAGATACGCAGTATTTT. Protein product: CASSPTSGMTDTQYF.

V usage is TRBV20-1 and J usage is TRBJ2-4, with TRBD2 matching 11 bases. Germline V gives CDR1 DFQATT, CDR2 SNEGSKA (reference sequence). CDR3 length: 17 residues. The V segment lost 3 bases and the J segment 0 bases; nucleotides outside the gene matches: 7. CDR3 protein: CSASDSGGGLAKNIQYF. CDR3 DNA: TGCAGTGCTAGTGATAGCGGGGGGGGACTAGCCAAAAACATTCAGTACTTC.

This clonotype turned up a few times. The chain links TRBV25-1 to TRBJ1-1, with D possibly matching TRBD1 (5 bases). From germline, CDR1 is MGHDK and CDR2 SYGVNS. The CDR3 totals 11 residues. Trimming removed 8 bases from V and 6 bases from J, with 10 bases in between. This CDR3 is CASHRGAEAFF. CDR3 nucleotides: TGTGCCAGCCATCGGGGGGCTGAAGCTTTCTTT.

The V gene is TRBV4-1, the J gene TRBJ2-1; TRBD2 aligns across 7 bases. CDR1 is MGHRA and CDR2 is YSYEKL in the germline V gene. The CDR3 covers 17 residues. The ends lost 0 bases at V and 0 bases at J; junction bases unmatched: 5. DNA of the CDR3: TGCGCCAGCAGCCAAGATGCGGGGGTCAGCTCCTACAATGAGCAGTTCTTC. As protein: CASSQDAGVSSYNEQFF.

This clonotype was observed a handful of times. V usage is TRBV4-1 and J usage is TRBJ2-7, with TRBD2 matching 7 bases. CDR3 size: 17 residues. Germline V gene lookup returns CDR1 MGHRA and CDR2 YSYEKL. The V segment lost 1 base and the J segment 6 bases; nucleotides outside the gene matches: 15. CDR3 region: CASSQGPVGLGFSEQYV. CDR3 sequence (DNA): TGCGCCAGCAGCCAAGGCCCTGTCGGACTAGGTTTCAGCGAGCAGTACGTC.

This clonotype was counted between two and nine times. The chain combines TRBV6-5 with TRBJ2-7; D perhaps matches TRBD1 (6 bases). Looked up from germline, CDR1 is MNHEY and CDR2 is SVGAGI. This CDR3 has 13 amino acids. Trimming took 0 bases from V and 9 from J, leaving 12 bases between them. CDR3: CASSYSRQDRQYF. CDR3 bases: TGTGCCAGCAGTTACTCAAGACAGGATCGGCAGTACTTC.

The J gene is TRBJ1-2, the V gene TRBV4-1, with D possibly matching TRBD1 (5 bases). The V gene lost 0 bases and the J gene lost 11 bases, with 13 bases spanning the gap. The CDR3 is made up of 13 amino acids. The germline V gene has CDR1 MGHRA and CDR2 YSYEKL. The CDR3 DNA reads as TGCGCCAGCAGCCAAGATCTTTTGGGGGGGTACACCTTC. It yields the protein CASSQDLLGGYTF.

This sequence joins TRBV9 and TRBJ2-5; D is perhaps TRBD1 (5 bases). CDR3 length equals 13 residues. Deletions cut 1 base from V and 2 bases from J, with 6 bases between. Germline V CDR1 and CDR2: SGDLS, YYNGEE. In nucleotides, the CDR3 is TGTGCCAGCAGCGTAAGACAGCAAGAGACCCAGTACTTC. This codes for CASSVRQQETQYF.

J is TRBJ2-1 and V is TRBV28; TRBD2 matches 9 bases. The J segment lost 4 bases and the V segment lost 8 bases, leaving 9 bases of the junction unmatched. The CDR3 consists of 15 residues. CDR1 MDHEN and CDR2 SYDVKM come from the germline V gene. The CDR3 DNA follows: TGTGCCAGCCGCGCCCCTAGCGGGAATTACAATGAGCAGTTCTTC. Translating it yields CASRAPSGNYNEQFF.

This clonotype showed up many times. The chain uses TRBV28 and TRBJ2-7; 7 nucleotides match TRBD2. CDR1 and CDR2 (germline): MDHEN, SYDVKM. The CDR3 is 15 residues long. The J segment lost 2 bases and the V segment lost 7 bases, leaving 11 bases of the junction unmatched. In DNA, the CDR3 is TGTGCCAGCACCTCGCTCGAGGGAGGGGCCTACGAGCAGTACTTC. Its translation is CASTSLEGGAYEQYF.

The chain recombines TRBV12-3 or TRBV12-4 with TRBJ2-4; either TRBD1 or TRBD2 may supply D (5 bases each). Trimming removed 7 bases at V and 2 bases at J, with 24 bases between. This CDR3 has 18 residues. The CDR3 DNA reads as TGTGCCAGCACACCGGGACCGCCTGATACCTTTTCCAAAAACATTCAGTACTTC. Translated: CASTPGPPDTFSKNIQYF.

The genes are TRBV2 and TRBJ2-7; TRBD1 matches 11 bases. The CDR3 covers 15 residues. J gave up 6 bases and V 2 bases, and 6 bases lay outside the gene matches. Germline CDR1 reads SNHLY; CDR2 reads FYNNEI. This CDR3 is CASSELAGQGGEQYF. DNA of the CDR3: TGTGCCAGCAGTGAATTAGCGGGACAGGGGGGCGAGCAGTACTTC.

The CDR3 reads CASRRSNSPLHF. CDR3 nucleotide sequence: TGTGCCAGCAGGAGAAGTAATTCACCCCTCCACTTT. The chain joins TRBV2 to TRBJ1-6; D call uncertain. In germline, CDR1 is SNHLY, CDR2 FYNNEI. The CDR3 runs to 12 residues. V was cut by 6 bases and J by 6 bases, with 6 bases left in between.

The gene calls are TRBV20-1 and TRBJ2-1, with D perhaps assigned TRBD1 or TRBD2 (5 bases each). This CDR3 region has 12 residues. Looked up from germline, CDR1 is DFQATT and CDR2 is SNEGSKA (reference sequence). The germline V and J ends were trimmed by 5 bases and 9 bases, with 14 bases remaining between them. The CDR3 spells CSAGRWDGEQFF. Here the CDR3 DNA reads TGCAGTGCTGGTCGATGGGACGGTGAGCAGTTCTTC.